The 21 T cell receptor beta chains in this list originate from one sample, sequenced in a study of cytotoxic CD8 clonotypes in ibrutinib-treated CLL. TCRdb keeps only in-frame clones here, not all; method: immunoSEQ multiplex PCR. There are under 300,000 clones in the sample; less than 75% occur only once, and over 15% lies in the top ten. The specimen comprised PBMCs, sampled after 24 months of ibrutinib treatment. The source of these receptors is a human donor with chronic lymphocytic leukemia.

The rearrangement links TRBV28 to TRBJ1-1, with D perhaps TRBD1 (5 bases). V gave up 6 bases and J gave up 0 bases, with 17 bases separating them. The germline gives CDR1 MDHEN, CDR2 SYDVKM. The CDR3 contains 16 residues. CDR3 sequence (DNA): TGTGCCAGCAGCCCCGTTGGGGGAAGGGTGAACACTGAAGCTTTCTTT. Translated: CASSPVGGRVNTEAFF.

This clone was observed a handful of times. V and J are TRBV5-4 and TRBJ2-2; the match to TRBD1 covers 8 bases. Germline V lookup: CDR1 SGHNT, CDR2 YYREEE (reference sequence). CDR3 length equals 16 residues. J lost 1 base, V lost 3 bases, and 5 bases had no gene match. The CDR3, as DNA: TGTGCCAGCAGCTCCCCCGGGACAGGGAACACCGGGGAGCTGTTTTTT. This translates into CASSSPGTGNTGELFF.

The chain employs TRBV7-3 and TRBJ1-2; perhaps TRBD1 as D (5 bases). Germline CDR1 is SGHTA and CDR2 is FQGTGA. V lost 2 bases to trimming and J lost 2 bases, with 15 bases between them. This CDR3 has 16 amino acids. CDR3: CASSLQGTSGNYGYTF. The CDR3 DNA follows: TGTGCCAGCAGCTTACAGGGAACGTCCGGGAACTATGGCTACACCTTC.

The chain recombines TRBV7-9 with TRBJ2-7, with D perhaps assigned TRBD1 or TRBD2 (5 bases each). Germline values: CDR1 SEHNR, CDR2 FQNEAQ (reference sequence). V was clipped by 11 bases and J by 2 bases, with 22 bases between them. The CDR3 loop spans 15 amino acids. The CDR3 reads CAGASAGTATYEQYF. The CDR3 DNA is TGTGCCGGGGCTTCGGCAGGGACGGCTACCTACGAGCAGTACTTC.

This clone was seen a few times. The chain recombines TRBV19 with TRBJ2-7; D call uncertain. The germline V gene has CDR1 LNHDA and CDR2 SQIVND (reference sequence). The germline V and J ends were trimmed by 3 bases and 2 bases, with 8 bases remaining between them. The CDR3 length is 13 residues. This chain's CDR3 is CASSMFPAYEQYF. CDR3 DNA sequence: TGTGCCAGTAGTATGTTCCCGGCCTACGAGCAGTACTTC.

This chain connects TRBV7-2 to TRBJ2-3, with a tentative D call TRBD1 (6 bases). The germline CDR1 and CDR2 sequences are SGHTA and FQGNSA. The CDR3 has 14 amino acids. V lost 1 base, J lost 4 bases, and 9 bases lay in between. In DNA, the CDR3 is TGTGCCAGCAGCTTAGGGGGGCTCGCAGATACGCAGTATTTT. It yields the protein CASSLGGLADTQYF.

This clone was detected once. This chain connects TRBV7-2 to TRBJ2-1; no firm D call. Trimming left V 3 bases short and J 12 bases short, with 9 bases between. Germline loops: CDR1 SGHTA, CDR2 FQGNSA. CDR3 size: 11 residues. The DNA of the CDR3 is TGTGCCAGCAGCTTTTCCCATGGGCAGTTCTTC. Translation gives CASSFSHGQFF.

The rearrangement uses TRBV25-1 and TRBJ1-2; TRBD1 is a possible D gene (5 bases). Germline V CDR1 and CDR2: MGHDK, SYGVNS. The V gene lost 7 bases and the J gene lost 8 bases, with 11 bases spanning the gap. The CDR3 runs to 11 residues. CDR3 region: CASTNGGGYTF. The CDR3 DNA reads as TGTGCCAGCACCAACGGGGGAGGCTACACCTTC.

This clone appeared a few times. The chain has TRBV25-1 and TRBJ2-1; possibly TRBD2 for D (6 bases). Germline CDR1 and CDR2: MGHDK and SYGVNS. With 5 bases removed from V and 0 bases from J, the gap between germline ends came to 11 bases. This CDR3 has 15 residues. The CDR3 DNA reads TGTGCCAGCAGTCATAGCGGAAGCTCCTACAATGAGCAGTTCTTC. Residues: CASSHSGSSYNEQFF.

V and J are TRBV7-2 and TRBJ1-3, with a possible D match to TRBD1 (5 bases). Germline V lookup: CDR1 SGHTA, CDR2 FQGNSA. CDR3 length equals 14 residues. The V gene lost 5 bases and the J gene lost 4 bases, with 12 bases spanning the gap. This chain's CDR3 is CASSRDATGNTIYF. The DNA of the CDR3 is TGTGCCAGCAGCCGGGACGCGACGGGAAACACCATATATTTT.

The chain carries TRBV6-5 and TRBJ1-5; TRBD1 is a possible D gene (5 bases). The CDR3 runs to 15 residues. Germline CDR1 is MNHEY and CDR2 is SVGAGI. V gave up 5 bases and J gave up 7 bases, with 18 bases separating them. The CDR3 loop reads CASSKQVAGGQPQHF. The DNA of the CDR3 is TGTGCCAGCAGTAAACAGGTGGCCGGTGGGCAGCCCCAGCATTTT.

V and J are TRBV6-5 and TRBJ1-1; perhaps TRBD1 as D (5 bases). The V gene's germline CDR1 is MNHEY and CDR2 SVGAGI. V was clipped by 6 bases and J by 5 bases, with 19 bases between them. The CDR3 loop spans 15 amino acids. The CDR3 region is CASRDPRGFHTEAFF. CDR3 nucleotides: TGTGCCAGCAGAGACCCTAGGGGCTTCCATACTGAAGCTTTCTTT.

This rearrangement joins TRBV5-1 to TRBJ2-1; no definite D call. Trimming stripped 0 bases from V and 5 bases from J, with 9 bases between. The CDR3 has 14 amino acids. CDR1 is SGHRS, CDR2 YFSETQ, per germline. DNA of the CDR3: TGCGCCAGCAGCTTGGCTGGGCAGAACAATGAGCAGTTCTTC. This gives the protein CASSLAGQNNEQFF.

The chain uses TRBV5-1 and TRBJ2-3; 11 nucleotides line up with TRBD2. Germline CDR1 reads SGHRS; CDR2 reads YFSETQ. The V and J ends lost 4 bases and 3 bases, in that order; junction bases with no gene match: 4. This CDR3 has 15 amino acids. The CDR3: CASSISGRETDTQYF. Written as DNA, the CDR3 is TGCGCCAGCAGCATTAGCGGGAGGGAAACAGATACGCAGTATTTT.

This clone was observed a single time. The J gene is TRBJ1-4, the V gene TRBV20-1; no clear D. V gave up 1 base and J gave up 10 bases, with 7 bases separating them. This CDR3 contains 11 residues. CDR1 DFQATT and CDR2 SNEGSKA come from the germline V gene (reference sequence). In DNA form, the CDR3 reads TGCAGTGCTAGAGGAACTGTAAAACTGTTTTTT. Protein product: CSARGTVKLFF.

The chain couples TRBV18 to TRBJ2-5, with unresolved D. CDR1 is KGHSH and CDR2 is LQKENI in the germline V gene. The CDR3 extends over 15 amino acids. V was clipped by 2 bases and J by 2 bases, with 12 bases between them. This CDR3 is CASSPKWGEQETQYF. The CDR3 DNA reads TGTGCCAGCTCACCAAAATGGGGTGAGCAAGAGACCCAGTACTTC.

CDR3 sequence (DNA): TGTGCCAGCAGCGGATCACAGGGTAGGGCGCAGTTCTTC. It translates to CASSGSQGRAQFF. This chain uses TRBV9 with TRBJ2-1, with D perhaps TRBD1 (6 bases). CDR3 size: 13 residues. V gave up 3 bases and J gave up 12 bases, with 16 bases separating them. CDR1 is SGDLS and CDR2 is YYNGEE in the germline V gene. The full variable domain, in which reference TRBV9 and TRBJ2-1 provide the parts outside the CDR3, is DSGVTQTPKHLITATGQRVTLRCSPRSGDLSVYWYQQSLDQGLQFLIQYYNGEERAKGNILERFSAQQFPDLHSELNLSSLELGDSALYFCASSGSQGRAQFFGPGTRLTVL.

This clone was detected only once. The rearrangement joins TRBV7-3 to TRBJ2-1; D unresolved. V was cut by 4 bases and J by 10 bases, with 14 bases left in between. The CDR3 is made up of 13 amino acids. The germline V gene encodes CDR1 SGHTA and CDR2 FQGTGA. The CDR3 sequence is CASSSRWQTEQFF. The CDR3 DNA is TGTGCCAGCAGCTCCAGGTGGCAGACGGAGCAGTTCTTC. Filled out from reference TRBV7-3 and TRBJ2-1, the complete variable domain reads GAGVSQTPSNKVTEKGKYVELRCDPISGHTALYWYRQSLGQGPEFLIYFQGTGAADDSGLPNDRFFAVRPEGSVSTLKIQRTERGDSAVYLCASSSRWQTEQFFGPGTRLTVL.

CDR3 amino acids: CASTMAQDEQFF. As DNA, the CDR3 is TGTGCCAGCACCATGGCCCAGGATGAGCAGTTCTTC. The V gene is TRBV28, the J gene TRBJ2-1, with no clear D. Trimming took 7 bases from V and 8 from J, leaving 12 bases between them. Germline V gene sequence: CDR1 MDHEN, CDR2 SYDVKM. The CDR3 spans 12 residues.

The V and J genes are TRBV25-1 and TRBJ2-3, with 8 nucleotides matching TRBD1. This CDR3 region has 14 residues. Trimming removed 11 bases from V and 10 bases from J; junction bases left unmatched: 17. Germline lookup yields CDR1 MGHDK and CDR2 SYGVNS. The CDR3 coding sequence is TGTGCCGCAACCCACCCCCCGACAGGGGTGGCGCAGTATTTT. Translation: CAATHPPTGVAQYF.

For the CDR3, the DNA is TGTGCCAGCAGTCCGCCCCGGGCCTCCTACGAGCAGTACTTC. It yields the protein CASSPPRASYEQYF. The chain recombines TRBV6-5 with TRBJ2-7; no clear D gene. CDR1 and CDR2 (germline): MNHEY, SVGAGI. The CDR3 has 14 residues. Trimming took 5 bases from V and 0 from J, leaving 11 bases between them.